This T cell receptor beta chain stems from a study of cytomegalovirus exposure and HLA in healthy donors. Germline loops: CDR1 KGHSH, CDR2 LQKENI. The CDR3 totals 14 residues. Between the trimmed V and J ends, which lost 6 bases and 0 bases, there was a span of 11 bases. Use of 60 Vbeta and 13 Jbeta primers characterized the PCR. Only in-frame clones appear in the TCRdb table, and some are missing; sequencing was by immunoSEQ multiplex PCR. The data contain about 130,000 clones, around 80% of them singletons. This rearrangement joins TRBV18 to TRBJ1-1, with D maybe TRBD1 (6 bases). The sequence was obtained from a man younger than 45 in good health. Sequenced material: PBMCs. The CDR3 coding sequence is TGTGCCAGCTCCCGGGACAACATGAACACTGAAGCTTTCTTT. Its protein is CASSRDNMNTEAFF.